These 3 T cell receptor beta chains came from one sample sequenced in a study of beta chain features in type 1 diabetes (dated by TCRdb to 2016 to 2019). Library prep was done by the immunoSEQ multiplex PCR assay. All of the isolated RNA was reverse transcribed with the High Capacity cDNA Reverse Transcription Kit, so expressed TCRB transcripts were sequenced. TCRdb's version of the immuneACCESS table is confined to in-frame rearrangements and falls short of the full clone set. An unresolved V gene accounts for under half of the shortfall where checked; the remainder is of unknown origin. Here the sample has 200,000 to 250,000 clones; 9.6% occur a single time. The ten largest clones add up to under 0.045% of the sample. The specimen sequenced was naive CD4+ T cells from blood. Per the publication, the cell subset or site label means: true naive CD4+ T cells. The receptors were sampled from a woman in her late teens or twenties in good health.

DNA for the CDR3: TGTGCCATCAGTGGGACATCTATCTACGAGCAGTACTTC. Protein: CAISGTSIYEQYF. V is TRBV10-3 and J is TRBJ2-7, with TRBD1 as a possible D gene (5 bases). Trimming removed 4 bases at V and 3 bases at J, with 10 bases between. This CDR3 is built from 13 residues. Germline V CDR1 and CDR2: ENHRY, SYGVKD.

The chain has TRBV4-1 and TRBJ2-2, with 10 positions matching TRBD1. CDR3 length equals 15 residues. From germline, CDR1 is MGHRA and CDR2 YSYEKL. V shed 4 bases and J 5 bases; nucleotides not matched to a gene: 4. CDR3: CASSPTGGRTGELFF. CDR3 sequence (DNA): TGCGCCAGCAGCCCGACAGGGGGCCGGACCGGGGAGCTGTTTTTT.

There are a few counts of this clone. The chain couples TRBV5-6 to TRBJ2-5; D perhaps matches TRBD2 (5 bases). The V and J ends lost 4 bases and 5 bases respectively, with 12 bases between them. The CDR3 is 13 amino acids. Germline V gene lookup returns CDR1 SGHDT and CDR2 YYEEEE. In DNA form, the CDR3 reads TGTGCCAGCAGCATTAGACTACGGGAGACCCAGTACTTC. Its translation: CASSIRLRETQYF.